This T cell receptor beta chain was sequenced in a study of response to subunit inactivated influenza vaccine. TCRdb independently ran MiXCR on the RT-PCR reads; one entry per CDR3 protein. The table has about 700,000 distinct CDR3 sequences, around 13% seen once. CDR1 KGHSH and CDR2 LQKENI come from the germline V gene. The CDR3 runs to 16 residues. The V gene end was trimmed by 3 bases and the J gene end by 3 bases; junction bases not matched to a gene: 6. The sequencing here drew on PBMCs from blood, taken 14 days before vaccination. The genes are TRBV18 and TRBJ2-3, with 10 bases aligning to TRBD1. The TCR originated in a man aged 50 to 59 who received an inactivated influenza vaccine. CDR3 region: CASSPKTGGETDTQYF. Here the CDR3 DNA reads TGTGCCAGCTCACCTAAGACAGGGGGCGAGACAGATACGCAGTATTTT.